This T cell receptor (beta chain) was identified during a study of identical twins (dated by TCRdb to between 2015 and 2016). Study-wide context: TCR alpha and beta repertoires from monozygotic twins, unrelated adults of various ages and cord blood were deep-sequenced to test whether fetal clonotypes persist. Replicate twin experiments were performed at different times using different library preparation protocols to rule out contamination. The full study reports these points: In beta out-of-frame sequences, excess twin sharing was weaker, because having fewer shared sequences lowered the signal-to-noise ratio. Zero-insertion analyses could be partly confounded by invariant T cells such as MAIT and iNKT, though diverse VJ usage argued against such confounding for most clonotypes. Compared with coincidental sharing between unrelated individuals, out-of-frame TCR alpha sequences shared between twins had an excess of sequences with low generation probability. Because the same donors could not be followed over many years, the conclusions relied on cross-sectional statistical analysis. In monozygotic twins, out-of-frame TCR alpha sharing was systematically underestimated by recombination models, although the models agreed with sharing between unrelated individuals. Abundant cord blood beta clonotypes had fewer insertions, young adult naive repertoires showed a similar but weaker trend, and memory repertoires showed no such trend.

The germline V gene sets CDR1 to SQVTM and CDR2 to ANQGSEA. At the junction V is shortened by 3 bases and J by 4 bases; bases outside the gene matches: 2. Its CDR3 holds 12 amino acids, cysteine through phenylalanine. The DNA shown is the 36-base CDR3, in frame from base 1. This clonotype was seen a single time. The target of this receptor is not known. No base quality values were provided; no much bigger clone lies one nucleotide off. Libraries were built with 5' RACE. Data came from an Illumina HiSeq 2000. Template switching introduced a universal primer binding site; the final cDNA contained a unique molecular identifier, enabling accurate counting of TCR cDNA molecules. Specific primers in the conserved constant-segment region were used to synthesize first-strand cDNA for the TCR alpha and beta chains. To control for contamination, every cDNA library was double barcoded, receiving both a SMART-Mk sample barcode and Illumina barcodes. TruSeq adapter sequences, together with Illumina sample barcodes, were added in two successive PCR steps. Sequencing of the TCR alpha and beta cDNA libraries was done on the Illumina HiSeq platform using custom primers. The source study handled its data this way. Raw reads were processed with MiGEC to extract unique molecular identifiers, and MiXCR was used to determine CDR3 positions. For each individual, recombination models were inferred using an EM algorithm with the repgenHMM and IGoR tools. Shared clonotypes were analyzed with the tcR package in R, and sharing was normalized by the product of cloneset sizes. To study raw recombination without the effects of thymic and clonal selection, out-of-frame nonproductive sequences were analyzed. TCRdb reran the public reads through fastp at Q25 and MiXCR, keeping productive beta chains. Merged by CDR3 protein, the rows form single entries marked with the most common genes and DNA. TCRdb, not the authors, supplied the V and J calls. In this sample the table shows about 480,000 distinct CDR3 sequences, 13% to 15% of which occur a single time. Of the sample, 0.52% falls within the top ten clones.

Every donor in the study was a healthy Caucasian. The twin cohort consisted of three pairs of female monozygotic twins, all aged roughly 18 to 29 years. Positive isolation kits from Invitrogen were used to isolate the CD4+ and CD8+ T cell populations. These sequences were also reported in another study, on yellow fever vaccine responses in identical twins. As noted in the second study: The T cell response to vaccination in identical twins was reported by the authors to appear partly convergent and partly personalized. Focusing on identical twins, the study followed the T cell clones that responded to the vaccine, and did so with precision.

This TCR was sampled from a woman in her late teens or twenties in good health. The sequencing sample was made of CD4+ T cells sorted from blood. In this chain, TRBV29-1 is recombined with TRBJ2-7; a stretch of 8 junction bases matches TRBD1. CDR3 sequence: CSVEGTGYEQYF. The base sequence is TGCAGCGTTGAGGGGACAGGATACGAGCAGTACTTC.